The 30 T cell receptor beta chains in this list originate from one sample, sequenced in a study of blood T cell repertoires in COVID-19 (dated by TCRdb to about 2020). Libraries were prepared through the immunoSEQ multiplex PCR assay. Here the immuneACCESS table is served through TCRdb, limited to in-frame sequences with V and J called. Missing clones are a known gap in these copies; in checked studies unresolved V genes cover under half, and the rest lacks a known reason. In all, the sample holds 86,000 or so clones, and nearly 95% of those were seen once. The ten largest account for roughly 4% of the sample. What was sequenced was peripheral blood. These receptor sequences come from a human donor with active COVID-19. The donor label of this sample is uncertain.

This clone was seen a single time. The rearrangement uses TRBV7-6 and TRBJ2-2; maybe TRBD2 (6 bases). CDR3 length: 20 amino acids. Trimming left V 0 bases short and J 0 bases short, with 20 bases between. Germline CDR1 reads SGHVS; CDR2 reads FNYEAQ. This CDR3 reads CASSLARRDLGKANTGELFF. The DNA of the CDR3 is TGTGCCAGCAGCTTAGCCCGCAGGGACTTAGGAAAAGCGAACACCGGGGAGCTGTTTTTT.

V gene TRBV19 combines with J gene TRBJ1-1; unclear D gene. The CDR3 runs to 16 residues. Trimming left V 5 bases short and J 3 bases short, with 19 bases between. The germline V gene encodes CDR1 LNHDA and CDR2 SQIVND (reference sequence). CDR3 in DNA: TGTGCCAGTAGTGAGGATCCGAGTTTGGGTTACACTGAAGCTTTCTTT. Translating gives CASSEDPSLGYTEAFF.

This clone has just one count. The chain carries TRBV7-2 and TRBJ2-7, with D possibly being TRBD2 (6 bases). CDR1 is SGHTA, CDR2 FQGNSA, per germline. Trimming removed 1 base at V and 6 bases at J, with 25 bases between. The CDR3 spans 18 residues. This CDR3 is CASSLGGASAGLTGEQYF. DNA of the CDR3: TGTGCCAGCAGCTTAGGAGGGGCTAGCGCCGGATTGACCGGCGAGCAGTACTTC. The full variable domain, with the rest looked up from reference TRBV7-2 and TRBJ2-7, is GAGVSQSPSNKVTEKGKDVELRCDPISGHTALYWYRQSLGQGLEFLIYFQGNSAPDKSGLPSDRFSAERTGGSVSTLTIQRTQQEDSAVYLCASSLGGASAGLTGEQYFGPGTRLTVT.

The chain links TRBV19 to TRBJ2-5; possibly TRBD1 for D (5 bases). Germline values: CDR1 LNHDA, CDR2 SQIVND (reference sequence). This CDR3 is built from 13 residues. The germline V and J ends were trimmed by 5 bases and 4 bases, with 11 bases remaining between them. CDR3 region: CASSSRDGETQYF. Here the CDR3 DNA reads TGTGCCAGTAGTTCCAGGGATGGAGAGACCCAGTACTTC.

This chain links TRBV5-6 with TRBJ2-1; 10 nucleotides agree with TRBD2. Looked up from germline, CDR1 is SGHDT and CDR2 is YYEEEE. The V segment lost 4 bases and the J segment 3 bases; nucleotides outside the gene matches: 7. This CDR3 is built from 16 residues. DNA for the CDR3: TGTGCCAGCAGCCTGGGGGGACTAGCGCTCTACAATGAGCAGTTCTTC. It encodes CASSLGGLALYNEQFF.

The rearrangement joins TRBV24-1 to TRBJ2-5; TRBD2 agrees at 13 bases. The V gene end was trimmed by 4 bases and the J gene end by 4 bases; junction bases not matched to a gene: 5. Germline assignment: CDR1 KGHDR and CDR2 SFDVKD. CDR3 length: 16 amino acids. The CDR3 DNA sequence: TGTGCCACCAGTGACTCCGGACTAGCGGGAGCAGAGACCCAGTACTTC. It is translated as CATSDSGLAGAETQYF.

The genes are TRBV5-1 and TRBJ2-5; possibly TRBD2 for D (5 bases). Germline V lookup: CDR1 SGHRS, CDR2 YFSETQ. The CDR3 has 16 amino acids. The V end lost 3 bases, the J end lost 7 bases, and 22 bases lay between the germline ends. The CDR3 sequence: CASSSDGPGSSMTQYF. CDR3 sequence (DNA): TGCGCCAGCAGCTCTGATGGTCCGGGGTCGTCGATGACCCAGTACTTC.

The J gene is TRBJ2-7, the V gene TRBV14, with 8 nucleotides matching TRBD1. This CDR3 is built from 14 residues. The germline gives CDR1 SGHDN, CDR2 FVKESK. The V segment lost 4 bases and the J segment 4 bases; nucleotides outside the gene matches: 6. The CDR3: CASSRDRGNYEQYF. The CDR3 nucleotides are TGTGCCAGCAGCCGCGACAGGGGAAATTACGAGCAGTACTTC.

This clone was detected a few times. This rearrangement joins TRBV4-1 to TRBJ1-2; D call uncertain. The germline V gene encodes CDR1 MGHRA and CDR2 YSYEKL. This CDR3 comprises 16 residues. V dropped 1 base and J dropped 4 bases, with 16 bases sitting between them. This chain's CDR3 is CASSQGGVLPFYGYTF. The CDR3 nucleotides are TGCGCCAGCAGCCAAGGCGGAGTATTGCCGTTCTATGGCTACACCTTC.

The CDR3 nucleotides are TGCGCCAGCACCGACGGGGCGGGAAATTCACCCCTCCACTTT. This sequence encodes CASTDGAGNSPLHF. The V gene is TRBV5-1, the J gene TRBJ1-6, with a tentative D call TRBD1 (5 bases). With 6 bases removed from V and 7 bases from J, the gap between germline ends came to 14 bases. CDR3 length: 14 amino acids. CDR1 and CDR2 from the germline V gene are SGHRS and YFSETQ.

CDR3 DNA: TGTGCCAGCAGCCAATCCGGCGGGACAGCCTACTACGAGCAGTACTTC. Encoded protein: CASSQSGGTAYYEQYF. The chain links TRBV16 to TRBJ2-7; D may be TRBD1 (7 bases). The CDR3 is 16 residues long. Germline V gene lookup returns CDR1 KGHSY and CDR2 FQNENV. V shed 0 bases and J shed 3 bases, with 15 bases lying between them.

The chain recombines TRBV2 with TRBJ1-2; perhaps TRBD1 as D (5 bases). CDR1 is SNHLY, CDR2 FYNNEI, per germline. Trimming removed 7 bases from V and 2 bases from J, with 11 bases in between. The CDR3 consists of 13 residues. The CDR3 here is CASTVRGNYGYTF. The CDR3 DNA reads as TGTGCCAGCACTGTAAGGGGAAACTATGGCTACACCTTC. The full variable domain, completed using reference TRBV2 and TRBJ1-2, is EPEVTQTPSHQVTQMGQEVILRCVPISNHLYFYWYRQILGQKVEFLVSFYNNEISEKSEIFDDQFSVERPDGSNFTLKIRSTKLEDSAMYFCASTVRGNYGYTFGSGTRLTVV.

The chain recombines TRBV11-3 with TRBJ2-5; possibly TRBD2 for D (6 bases). CDR1 is SGHNT and CDR2 is YENEEA in the germline V gene. V lost 5 bases to trimming and J lost 3 bases, with 13 bases between them. The CDR3 contains 14 residues. CDR3 nucleotides: TGTGCCAGCAGCCCCAGGACTATAGAAGAGACCCAGTACTTC. Translating it yields CASSPRTIEETQYF.

The genes are TRBV6-5 and TRBJ2-3; TRBD1 matches 7 bases. Germline V lookup: CDR1 MNHEY, CDR2 SVGAGI. CDR3 size: 13 residues. Trimming removed 4 bases from V and 7 bases from J; junction bases left unmatched: 5. CDR3 protein: CASSFRGMNTQYF. The CDR3 nucleotides are TGTGCCAGCAGTTTCAGGGGGATGAATACGCAGTATTTT.

The chain joins TRBV27 to TRBJ2-6; no reliable D call. The CDR3 contains 14 residues. Deletions cut 7 bases from V and 0 bases from J, with 7 bases between. CDR1 is MNHEY and CDR2 is SMNVEV in the germline V gene (reference sequence). In DNA form, the CDR3 reads TGTGCCAGCACCCCGAGCTCTGGGGCCAACGTCCTGACTTTC. It codes for CASTPSSGANVLTF.

V usage is TRBV6-6 and J usage is TRBJ2-5, with TRBD2 as a possible D gene (6 bases). V lost 4 bases to trimming and J lost 7 bases, with 19 bases between them. The CDR3 has 15 amino acids. The germline V gene encodes CDR1 MNHNY and CDR2 SVGAGI (reference sequence). CDR3 sequence: CASSSGGIRVGTQYF. CDR3 nucleotide sequence: TGTGCCAGCAGTTCCGGCGGGATTCGGGTGGGGACCCAGTACTTC.

This chain connects TRBV20-1 to TRBJ2-1; 9 bases match TRBD1. CDR3 length: 16 amino acids. V lost 3 bases, J lost 1 base, and 7 bases stayed unmatched. Germline CDR1 is DFQATT and CDR2 is SNEGSKA (reference sequence). CDR3 nucleotides: TGCAGTGCTAGTCGAGTCGGGACAGGGTCCTACAATGAGCAGTTCTTC. It encodes CSASRVGTGSYNEQFF.

The J gene is TRBJ2-2, the V gene TRBV10-3; TRBD1 matches 8 bases. J gave up 2 bases and V 8 bases, and 10 bases lay outside the gene matches. Germline values: CDR1 ENHRY, CDR2 SYGVKD. The CDR3 spans 16 residues. The chain's CDR3 is CAISFSGTGNTGELFF. The CDR3 DNA follows: TGTGCCATCTCTTTCTCCGGGACAGGCAACACCGGGGAGCTGTTTTTT.

J is TRBJ2-7 and V is TRBV28, with a possible D match to TRBD1 (6 bases). The CDR3 is made up of 15 amino acids. V lost 7 bases to trimming and J lost 3 bases, with 19 bases between them. CDR1 and CDR2 from the germline V gene are MDHEN and SYDVKM. This chain's CDR3 is CASTTPGTTIYEQYF. The CDR3 DNA reads as TGTGCCAGCACCACTCCCGGGACAACTATCTACGAGCAGTACTTC.

This sequence joins TRBV6-2 or TRBV6-3 and TRBJ2-1; 12 nucleotides align to TRBD2. Losses at the gene ends were 3 bases for V and 9 bases for J; bases not matched to a gene: 6. Per the germline V gene, CDR1 is MNHEY and CDR2 is SVGEGT. This CDR3 has 15 residues. CDR3 sequence: CASSYMTSGGGEQFF. The DNA for the CDR3 is TGTGCCAGCAGTTATATGACTAGCGGGGGCGGTGAGCAGTTCTTC.

This chain connects TRBV13 to TRBJ2-5; 8 positions match TRBD1. Trimming at V came to 0 bases and at J to 3 bases, leaving 0 bases not matched to a gene. The CDR3 sequence is 14 residues long. The germline V gene encodes CDR1 PRHDT and CDR2 FYEKMQ (reference sequence). The CDR3 DNA reads as TGTGCCAGCAGCTTAGGGACAGGGGAAGAGACCCAGTACTTC. Protein sequence: CASSLGTGEETQYF.

This clone has only one observation. The J gene is TRBJ2-3, the V gene TRBV11-3; 9 bases are a match to TRBD1. The ends lost 4 bases at V and 3 bases at J; junction bases unmatched: 11. This CDR3 comprises 17 residues. CDR1 and CDR2 (germline): SGHNT, YENEEA. The CDR3 nucleotides read TGTGCCAGCAGCTGGAAAGACAGGGGGACTGCGACAGATACGCAGTATTTT. This encodes CASSWKDRGTATDTQYF. Combining the CDR3 with reference TRBV11-3 and TRBJ2-3 gives the whole variable domain EAGVVQSPRYKIIEKKQPVAFWCNPISGHNTLYWYLQNLGQGPELLIRYENEEAVDDSQLPKDRFSAERLKGVDSTLKIQPAELGDSAVYLCASSWKDRGTATDTQYFGPGTRLTVL.

The chain uses TRBV11-2 and TRBJ1-5; a possible D gene is TRBD1 (6 bases). The V gene lost 4 bases and the J gene lost 3 bases, with 10 bases spanning the gap. This CDR3 is built from 14 residues. Germline V CDR1 and CDR2: SGHAT, FQNNGV. CDR3 region: CASSSTGNNQPQHF. The CDR3 DNA reads as TGTGCCAGCAGCTCCACAGGGAACAATCAGCCCCAGCATTTT.

The V gene is TRBV2, the J gene TRBJ2-3; 11 bases map to TRBD2. V lost 9 bases and J lost 0; bases outside the gene matches: 5. This CDR3 spans 15 amino acids. The germline V gene encodes CDR1 SNHLY and CDR2 FYNNEI. The CDR3 here is CASTSSGGSTDTQYF. In DNA form, the CDR3 reads TGTGCCAGTACCTCTAGCGGGGGGAGCACAGATACGCAGTATTTT.

This sequence joins TRBV9 and TRBJ1-3; D is perhaps TRBD1 (5 bases). Germline V lookup: CDR1 SGDLS, CDR2 YYNGEE. The germline V and J ends were trimmed by 1 base and 2 bases, with 10 bases remaining between them. The CDR3 is 15 amino acids. CDR3 sequence reads: CASSVLGGTGNTIYF. The CDR3 DNA sequence: TGTGCCAGCAGCGTATTGGGGGGAACTGGAAACACCATATATTTT.

The gene calls are TRBV11-3 and TRBJ2-5; a possible D gene is TRBD1 (6 bases). V dropped 5 bases and J dropped 0 bases, with 16 bases sitting between them. Germline V gene sequence: CDR1 SGHNT, CDR2 YENEEA. The CDR3 runs to 16 residues. This CDR3 reads CASSPRGSMYQETQYF. The CDR3 DNA reads as TGTGCCAGCAGCCCCAGGGGATCTATGTACCAAGAGACCCAGTACTTC. The full variable domain, its missing parts supplied by reference TRBV11-3 and TRBJ2-5, is EAGVVQSPRYKIIEKKQPVAFWCNPISGHNTLYWYLQNLGQGPELLIRYENEEAVDDSQLPKDRFSAERLKGVDSTLKIQPAELGDSAVYLCASSPRGSMYQETQYFGPGTRLLVL.

The J gene is TRBJ1-1, the V gene TRBV19; 10 nucleotides agree with TRBD1. There are 16 residues in the CDR3. With 5 bases clipped from V and 0 bases from J, the junction kept 6 bases outside the gene matches. From germline, CDR1 is LNHDA and CDR2 SQIVND (reference sequence). This CDR3 reads CASSDRDRGLNTEAFF. The CDR3 nucleotides read TGTGCCAGTAGTGACCGGGACAGGGGATTGAACACTGAAGCTTTCTTT.

V and J are TRBV15 and TRBJ2-7; TRBD2 matches at 7 bases. CDR3 length equals 14 residues. CDR1 and CDR2 from the germline V gene are LNHNV and YYDKDF (reference sequence). The V gene end was trimmed by 1 base and the J gene end by 1 base; junction bases not matched to a gene: 1. Here the CDR3 reads CATSRVGGSYEQYF. The CDR3 nucleotides read TGTGCCACCAGCAGAGTGGGGGGGTCCTACGAGCAGTACTTC.

V usage is TRBV7-9 and J usage is TRBJ1-5, with D possibly being TRBD1 (6 bases). Per the germline V gene, CDR1 is SEHNR and CDR2 is FQNEAQ (reference sequence). This CDR3 has 16 amino acids. Trimming pared 3 bases from V and 0 bases from J, leaving 12 bases between. The DNA of the CDR3 is TGTGCCAGCAGCTTCGAGAGGGGGGGTAGCAATCAGCCCCAGCATTTT. Translated, it gives CASSFERGGSNQPQHF. Complete variable domain (other parts from reference TRBV7-9 and TRBJ1-5): DTGVSQNPRHKITKRGQNVTFRCDPISEHNRLYWYRQTLGQGPEFLTYFQNEAQLEKSRLLSDRFSAERPKGSFSTLEIQRTEQGDSAMYLCASSFERGGSNQPQHFGDGTRLSIL.

The chain has TRBV10-2 and TRBJ2-5; TRBD2 matches 7 bases. Germline trimming cut 6 bases from V and 4 bases from J; bases unmatched to any gene: 5. Germline V gives CDR1 WSHSY, CDR2 SAAADI. The CDR3 sequence is 13 residues long. The chain's CDR3 is CASSPGGTETQYF. The CDR3 DNA sequence: TGCGCCAGCAGCCCCGGGGGGACAGAGACCCAGTACTTC.